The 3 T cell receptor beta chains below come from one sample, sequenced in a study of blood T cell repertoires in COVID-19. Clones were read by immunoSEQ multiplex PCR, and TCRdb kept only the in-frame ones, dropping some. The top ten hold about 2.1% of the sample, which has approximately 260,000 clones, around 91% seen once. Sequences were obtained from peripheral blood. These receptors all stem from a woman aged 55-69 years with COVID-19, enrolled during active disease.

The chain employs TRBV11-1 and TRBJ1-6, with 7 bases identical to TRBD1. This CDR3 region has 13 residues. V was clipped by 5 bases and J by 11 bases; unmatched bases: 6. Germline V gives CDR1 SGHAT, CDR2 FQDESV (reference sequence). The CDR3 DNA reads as TGTGCCAGCAGCCTAGGACAGGAGACACCCCTCCACTTT. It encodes CASSLGQETPLHF.

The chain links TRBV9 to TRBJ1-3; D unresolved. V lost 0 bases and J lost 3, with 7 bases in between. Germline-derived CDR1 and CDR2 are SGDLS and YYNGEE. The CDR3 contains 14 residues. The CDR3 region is CASSVVEVGNTIYF. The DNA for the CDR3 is TGTGCCAGCAGCGTAGTAGAAGTTGGAAACACCATATATTTT.

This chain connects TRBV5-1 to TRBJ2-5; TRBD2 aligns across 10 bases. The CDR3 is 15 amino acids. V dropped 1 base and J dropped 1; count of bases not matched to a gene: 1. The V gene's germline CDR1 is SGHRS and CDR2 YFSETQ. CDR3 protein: CASSLLAGAQETQYF. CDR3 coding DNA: TGCGCCAGCAGCTTGCTAGCGGGGGCCCAAGAGACCCAGTACTTC.